This T cell receptor (beta chain) was found in a study of blood T cell repertoires in COVID-19. This CDR3 has 13 residues. V was cut by 6 bases and J by 10 bases, with 15 bases left in between. Germline V gene lookup returns CDR1 ENHRY and CDR2 SYGVKD. The assay was immunoSEQ multiplex PCR, and TCRdb's table has in-frame clones only and misses some. The table lists under 300,000 clones, roughly 90% of them singletons, with 8.8% in the top ten. Material: PBMCs or T cells enriched from blood (not recorded which). The rearrangement uses TRBV10-3 and TRBJ1-4, with a tentative D call TRBD1 (5 bases). The receptor's source is a man aged 35 to 55 who had recovered from COVID-19. The CDR3 DNA sequence: TGTGCCATCAGAGGGGAAGAGTGGGGAAAACTGTTTTTT. This sequence encodes CAIRGEEWGKLFF.